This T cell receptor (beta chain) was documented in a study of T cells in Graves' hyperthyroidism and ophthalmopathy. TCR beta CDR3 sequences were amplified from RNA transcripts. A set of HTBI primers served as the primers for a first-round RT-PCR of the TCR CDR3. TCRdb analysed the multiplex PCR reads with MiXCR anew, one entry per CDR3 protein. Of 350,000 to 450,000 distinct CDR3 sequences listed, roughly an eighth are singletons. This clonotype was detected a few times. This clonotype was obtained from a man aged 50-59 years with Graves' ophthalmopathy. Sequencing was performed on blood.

As DNA, the CDR3 is TGTGCCAGCAGCCTCCCACCGGGACAGGGGAGGCACGAGCAGTACTTC. It specifies CASSLPPGQGRHEQYF. V is TRBV7-9 and J is TRBJ2-7; 10 nucleotides agree with TRBD1. Germline values: CDR1 SEHNR, CDR2 FQNEAQ (reference sequence). V was pared by 5 bases and J by 5 bases, with 12 bases of the junction left unmatched. The CDR3 covers 16 residues.